The clone carrying this T cell receptor beta chain was found a few times. The antigen is undetermined. These data belong to a study of T cells after yellow fever vaccination. Study at large: Fractions containing few cells were prepared with SMART-Seq v4 Ultra Low Input. Broader study findings: Reappearing after the booster were most of the clones from primary vaccination (approximately 96% CD4, 75% to 90% CD8). The secondary T-cell response peaked on day 5, not day 15, but was weaker.

Germline CDR1 is MGHDK and CDR2 is SYGVNS. The CDR3 loop spans 14 amino acids. The junction had 11 bases not matched to a gene; V was cut back by 7 bases and J by 7 bases. A 5'RACE template-switching step, the method used to make TCR cDNA, added a universal primer site and UMIs. TCRdb reprocessed the 5' RACE reads via MiXCR and lists one record per CDR3 protein. Of hundreds of thousands of distinct CDR3 sequences in the sample, roughly 14% were seen once. This rearrangement joins TRBV25-1 to TRBJ2-5, with TRBD2 matching 8 bases. This TCR was recovered from a man aged 25-45 years who received the YFV17D yellow fever vaccine. The sample here was PBMCs, taken on the day of the yellow fever booster vaccination. CDR3 residues: CASMSGSPDGTQYF. In nucleotides, the CDR3 is TGTGCCAGCATGAGCGGGAGTCCTGACGGGACCCAGTACTTC.